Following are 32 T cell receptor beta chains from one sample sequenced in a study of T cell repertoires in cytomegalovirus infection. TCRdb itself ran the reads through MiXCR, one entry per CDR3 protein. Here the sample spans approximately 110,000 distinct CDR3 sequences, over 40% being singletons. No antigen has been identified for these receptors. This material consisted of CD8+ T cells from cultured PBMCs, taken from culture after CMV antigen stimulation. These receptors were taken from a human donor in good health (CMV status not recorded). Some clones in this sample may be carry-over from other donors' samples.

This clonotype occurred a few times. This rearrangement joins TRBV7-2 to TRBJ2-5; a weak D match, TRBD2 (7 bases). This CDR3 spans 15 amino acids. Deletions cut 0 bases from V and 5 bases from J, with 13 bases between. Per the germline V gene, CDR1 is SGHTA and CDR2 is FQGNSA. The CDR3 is CASSLAGGGQETQYF. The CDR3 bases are TGTGCCAGCAGCTTAGCGGGGGGGGGGCAGGAGACCCAGTACTTC.

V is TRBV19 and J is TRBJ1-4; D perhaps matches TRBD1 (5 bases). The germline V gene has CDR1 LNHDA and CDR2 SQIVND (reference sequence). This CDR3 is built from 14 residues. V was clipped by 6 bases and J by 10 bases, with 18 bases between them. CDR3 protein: CASSIGSGPLKLFF. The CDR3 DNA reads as TGTGCCAGTAGCATCGGCTCGGGACCGCTAAAACTGTTTTTT.

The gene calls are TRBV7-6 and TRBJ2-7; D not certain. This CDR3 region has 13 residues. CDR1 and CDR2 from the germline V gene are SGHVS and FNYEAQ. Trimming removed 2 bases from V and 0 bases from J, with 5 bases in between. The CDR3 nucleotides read TGTGCCAGCAGCTTATACGGCTCCTACGAGCAGTACTTC. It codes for CASSLYGSYEQYF.

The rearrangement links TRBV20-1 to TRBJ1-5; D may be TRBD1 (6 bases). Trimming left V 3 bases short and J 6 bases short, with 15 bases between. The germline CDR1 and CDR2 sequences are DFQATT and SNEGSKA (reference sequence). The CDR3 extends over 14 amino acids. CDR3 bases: TGCAGTGCTAGTTCAGGGGAGGTGGTTCAGCCCCAGCATTTT. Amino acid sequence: CSASSGEVVQPQHF.

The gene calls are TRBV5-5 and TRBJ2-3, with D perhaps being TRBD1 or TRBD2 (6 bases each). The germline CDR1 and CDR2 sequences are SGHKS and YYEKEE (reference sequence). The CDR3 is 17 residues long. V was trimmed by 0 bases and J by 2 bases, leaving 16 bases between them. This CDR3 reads CASSLVGGASYTDTQYF. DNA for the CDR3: TGTGCCAGCAGCTTGGTGGGGGGCGCCTCCTACACAGATACGCAGTATTTT.

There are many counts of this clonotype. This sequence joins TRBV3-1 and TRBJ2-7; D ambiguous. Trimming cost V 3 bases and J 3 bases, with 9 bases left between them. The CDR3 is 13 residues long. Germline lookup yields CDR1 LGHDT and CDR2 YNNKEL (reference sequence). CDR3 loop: CASSHYTDYEQYF. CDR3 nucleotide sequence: TGTGCCAGCAGCCACTACACAGACTACGAGCAGTACTTC.

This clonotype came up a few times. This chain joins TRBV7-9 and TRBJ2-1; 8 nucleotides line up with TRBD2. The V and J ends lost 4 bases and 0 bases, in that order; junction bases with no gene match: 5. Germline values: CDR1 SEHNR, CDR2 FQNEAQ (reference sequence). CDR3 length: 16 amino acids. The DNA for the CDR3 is TGTGCCAGCAGCTGGCGCGGGGGGAGCTCCTACAATGAGCAGTTCTTC. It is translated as CASSWRGGSSYNEQFF.

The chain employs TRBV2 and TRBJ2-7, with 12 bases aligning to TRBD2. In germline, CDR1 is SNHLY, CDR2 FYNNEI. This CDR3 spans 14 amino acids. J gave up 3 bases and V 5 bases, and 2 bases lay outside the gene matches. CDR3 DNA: TGTGCCAGCAGTCTACTAGCGGGGGGCTACGAGCAGTACTTC. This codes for CASSLLAGGYEQYF.

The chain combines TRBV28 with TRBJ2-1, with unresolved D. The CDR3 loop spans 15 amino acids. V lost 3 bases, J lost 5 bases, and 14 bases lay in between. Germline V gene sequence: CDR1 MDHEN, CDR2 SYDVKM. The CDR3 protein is CASSFVTPTHNEQFF. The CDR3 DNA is TGTGCCAGCAGTTTCGTCACACCGACCCACAATGAGCAGTTCTTC.

CDR3 loop: CASSATGGATEAFF. The DNA for the CDR3 is TGTGCCAGCAGCGCAACAGGGGGGGCCACTGAAGCTTTCTTT. V is TRBV7-9 and J is TRBJ1-1, with 8 bases matching TRBD1. This CDR3 region has 14 residues. V was clipped by 5 bases and J by 4 bases; unmatched bases: 6. The germline CDR1 and CDR2 sequences are SEHNR and FQNEAQ (reference sequence).

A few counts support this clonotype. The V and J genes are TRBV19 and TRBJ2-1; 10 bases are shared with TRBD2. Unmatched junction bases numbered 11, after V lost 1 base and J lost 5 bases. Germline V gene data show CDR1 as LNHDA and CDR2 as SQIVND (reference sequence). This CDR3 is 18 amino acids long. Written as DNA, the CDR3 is TGTGCCAGTAGTATAGGTAGCGGGGGGAGCGGAGCTCACAATGAGCAGTTCTTC. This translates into CASSIGSGGSGAHNEQFF.

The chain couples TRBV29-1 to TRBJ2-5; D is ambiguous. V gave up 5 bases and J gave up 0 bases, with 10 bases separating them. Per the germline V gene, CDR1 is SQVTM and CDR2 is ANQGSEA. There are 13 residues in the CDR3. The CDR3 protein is CSVPQPYQETQYF. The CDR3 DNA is TGCAGCGTTCCACAGCCGTACCAAGAGACCCAGTACTTC.

The CDR3 DNA reads as TGTGCCAGCAGCACCGGGGGCTCCTACGAGCAGTACTTC. This sequence encodes CASSTGGSYEQYF. V gene TRBV6-6 combines with J gene TRBJ2-7; possibly TRBD2 for D (6 bases). The CDR3 extends over 13 amino acids. The germline V and J ends were trimmed by 6 bases and 0 bases, with 9 bases remaining between them. From germline, CDR1 is MNHNY and CDR2 SVGAGI (reference sequence).

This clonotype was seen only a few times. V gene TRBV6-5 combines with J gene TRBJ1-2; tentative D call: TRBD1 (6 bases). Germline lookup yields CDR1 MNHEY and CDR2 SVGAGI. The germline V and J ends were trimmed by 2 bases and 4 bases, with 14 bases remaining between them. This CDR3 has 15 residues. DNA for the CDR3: TGTGCCAGCAGTTACGGGCAGGGGATTGGCTATGGCTACACCTTC. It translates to CASSYGQGIGYGYTF.

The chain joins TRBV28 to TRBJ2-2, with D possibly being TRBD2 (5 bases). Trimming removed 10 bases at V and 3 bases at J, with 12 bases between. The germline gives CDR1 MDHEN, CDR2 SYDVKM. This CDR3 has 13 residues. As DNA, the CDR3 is TGTGCCATCCACTCAGCGGACACCGGGGAGCTGTTTTTT. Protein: CAIHSADTGELFF.

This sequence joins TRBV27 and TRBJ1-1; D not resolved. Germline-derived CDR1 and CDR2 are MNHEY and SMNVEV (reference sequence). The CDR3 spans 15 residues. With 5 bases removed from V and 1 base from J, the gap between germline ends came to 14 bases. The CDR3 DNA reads TGTGCCAGCAGTCCTTTTCAAGTAAGGAACACTGAAGCTTTCTTT. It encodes CASSPFQVRNTEAFF.

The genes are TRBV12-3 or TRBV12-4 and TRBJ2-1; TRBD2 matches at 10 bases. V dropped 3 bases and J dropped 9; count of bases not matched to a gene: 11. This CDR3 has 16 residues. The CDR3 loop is CASSLGAGGYLREQFF. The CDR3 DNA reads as TGTGCCAGCAGTTTGGGAGCGGGGGGGTATCTCCGTGAGCAGTTCTTC.

CDR3 DNA sequence: TGTGCCAGCAGCTTAGGGCAGGGGGCCGACGTTTACTATGGCTACACCTTC. Protein product: CASSLGQGADVYYGYTF. The chain uses TRBV7-6 and TRBJ1-2, with 8 bases that match TRBD1. The ends lost 1 base at V and 3 bases at J; junction bases unmatched: 10. Germline V gene sequence: CDR1 SGHVS, CDR2 FNYEAQ. The CDR3 extends over 17 amino acids.

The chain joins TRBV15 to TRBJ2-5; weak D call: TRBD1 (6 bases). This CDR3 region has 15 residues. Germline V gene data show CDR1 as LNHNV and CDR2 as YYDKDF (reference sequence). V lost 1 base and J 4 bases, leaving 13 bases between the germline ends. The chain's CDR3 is CATSRGQDNGETQYF. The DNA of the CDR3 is TGTGCCACCAGCAGAGGACAGGATAACGGAGAGACCCAGTACTTC.

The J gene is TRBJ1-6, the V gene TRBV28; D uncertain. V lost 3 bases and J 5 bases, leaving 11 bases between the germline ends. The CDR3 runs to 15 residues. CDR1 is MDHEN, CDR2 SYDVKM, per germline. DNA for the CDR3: TGTGCCAGCAGTTTTGTAGTATGGGATAATTCACCCCTCCACTTT. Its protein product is CASSFVVWDNSPLHF.

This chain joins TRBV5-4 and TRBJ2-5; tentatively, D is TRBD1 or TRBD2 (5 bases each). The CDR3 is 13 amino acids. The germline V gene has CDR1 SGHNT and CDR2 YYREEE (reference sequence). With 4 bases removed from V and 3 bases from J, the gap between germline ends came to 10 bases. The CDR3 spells CASSGVGEETQYF. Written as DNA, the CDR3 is TGTGCCAGCAGCGGAGTGGGGGAAGAGACCCAGTACTTC.

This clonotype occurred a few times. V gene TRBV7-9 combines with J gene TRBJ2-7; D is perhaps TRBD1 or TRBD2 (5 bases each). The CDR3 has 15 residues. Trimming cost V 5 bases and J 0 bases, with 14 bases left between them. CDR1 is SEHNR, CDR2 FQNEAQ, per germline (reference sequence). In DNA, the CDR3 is TGTGCCAGCAGCCTAGAGCCCGGGACCTCCTACGAGCAGTACTTC. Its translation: CASSLEPGTSYEQYF.

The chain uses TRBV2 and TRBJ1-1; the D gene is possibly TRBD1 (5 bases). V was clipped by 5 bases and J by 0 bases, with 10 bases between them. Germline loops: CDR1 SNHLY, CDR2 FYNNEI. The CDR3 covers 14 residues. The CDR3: CASSWGTMNTEAFF. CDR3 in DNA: TGTGCCAGCAGTTGGGGCACCATGAACACTGAAGCTTTCTTT. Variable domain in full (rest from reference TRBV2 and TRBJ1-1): EPEVTQTPSHQVTQMGQEVILRCVPISNHLYFYWYRQILGQKVEFLVSFYNNEISEKSEIFDDQFSVERPDGSNFTLKIRSTKLEDSAMYFCASSWGTMNTEAFFGQGTRLTVV.

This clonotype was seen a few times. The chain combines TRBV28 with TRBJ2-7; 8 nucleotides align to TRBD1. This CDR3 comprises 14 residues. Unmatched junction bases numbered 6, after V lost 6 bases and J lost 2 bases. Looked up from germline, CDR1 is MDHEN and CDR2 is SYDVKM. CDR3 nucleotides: TGTGCCAGCAGACCGGGGACAGGAACCTACGAGCAGTACTTC. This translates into CASRPGTGTYEQYF.

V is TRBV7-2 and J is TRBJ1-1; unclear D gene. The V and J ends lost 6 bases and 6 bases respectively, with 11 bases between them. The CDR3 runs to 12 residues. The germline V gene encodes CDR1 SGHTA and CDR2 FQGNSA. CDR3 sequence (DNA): TGTGCCAGCAGTCCGATTCGGCCTGAAGCTTTCTTT. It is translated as CASSPIRPEAFF.

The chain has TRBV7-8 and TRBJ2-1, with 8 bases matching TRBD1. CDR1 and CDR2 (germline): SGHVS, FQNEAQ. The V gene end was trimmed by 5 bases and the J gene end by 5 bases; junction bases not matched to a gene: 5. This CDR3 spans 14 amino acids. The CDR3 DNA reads TGTGCCAGCAGCCTGATGACAGGGGACAATGAGCAGTTCTTC. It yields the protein CASSLMTGDNEQFF.

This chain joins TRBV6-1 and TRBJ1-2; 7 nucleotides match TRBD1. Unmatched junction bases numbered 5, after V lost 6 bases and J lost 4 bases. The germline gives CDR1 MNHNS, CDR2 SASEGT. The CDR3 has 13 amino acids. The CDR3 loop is CASSYDRVYGYTF. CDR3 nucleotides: TGTGCCAGCAGCTATGACAGGGTCTATGGCTACACCTTC.

CDR3 coding DNA: TGTGCCAGCAACGATCCTCTAATACTACGTAATGAGCAGTTCTTC. Encoded protein: CASNDPLILRNEQFF. The V call is TRBV6-6, the J call TRBJ2-1; D unclear. The CDR3 has 15 amino acids. Trimming shortened V by 7 bases and J by 7 bases, and 20 bases separated the two germline ends. The germline CDR1 and CDR2 sequences are MNHNY and SVGAGI (reference sequence).

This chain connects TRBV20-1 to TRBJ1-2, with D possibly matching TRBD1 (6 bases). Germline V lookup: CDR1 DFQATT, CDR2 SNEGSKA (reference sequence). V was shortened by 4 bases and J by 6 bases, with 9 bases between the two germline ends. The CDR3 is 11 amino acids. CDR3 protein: CSATGADGYTF. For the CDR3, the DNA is TGCAGTGCTACGGGGGCAGATGGCTACACCTTC.

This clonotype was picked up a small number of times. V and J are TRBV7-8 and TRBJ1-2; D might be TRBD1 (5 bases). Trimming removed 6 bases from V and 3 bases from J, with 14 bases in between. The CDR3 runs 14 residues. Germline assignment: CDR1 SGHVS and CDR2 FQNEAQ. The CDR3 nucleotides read TGTGCCAGCAGTCGAGCGGGGGGGTACTATGGCTACACCTTC. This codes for CASSRAGGYYGYTF.

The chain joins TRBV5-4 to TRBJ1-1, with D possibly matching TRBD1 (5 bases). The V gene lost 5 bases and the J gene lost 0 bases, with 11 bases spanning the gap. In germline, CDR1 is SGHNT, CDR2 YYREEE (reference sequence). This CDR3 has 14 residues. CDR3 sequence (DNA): TGTGCCAGCAGGGGCGACAGCATGAACACTGAAGCTTTCTTT. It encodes CASRGDSMNTEAFF. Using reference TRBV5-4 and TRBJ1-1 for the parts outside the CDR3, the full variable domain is ETGVTQSPTHLIKTRGQQVTLRCSSQSGHNTVSWYQQALGQGPQFIFQYYREEENGRGNFPPRFSGLQFPNYSSELNVNALELDDSALYLCASRGDSMNTEAFFGQGTRLTVV.

CDR3 sequence reads: CASSYERSGQFTGELFF. The CDR3 nucleotides read TGTGCCAGCAGTTATGAACGTTCGGGACAGTTCACCGGGGAGCTGTTTTTT. This chain connects TRBV6-1 to TRBJ2-2, with TRBD1 matching 7 bases. The CDR3 sequence is 17 residues long. After removal of 5 bases from V and 4 bases from J, the junction contained 13 bases not matched to a gene. In germline, CDR1 is MNHNS, CDR2 SASEGT.